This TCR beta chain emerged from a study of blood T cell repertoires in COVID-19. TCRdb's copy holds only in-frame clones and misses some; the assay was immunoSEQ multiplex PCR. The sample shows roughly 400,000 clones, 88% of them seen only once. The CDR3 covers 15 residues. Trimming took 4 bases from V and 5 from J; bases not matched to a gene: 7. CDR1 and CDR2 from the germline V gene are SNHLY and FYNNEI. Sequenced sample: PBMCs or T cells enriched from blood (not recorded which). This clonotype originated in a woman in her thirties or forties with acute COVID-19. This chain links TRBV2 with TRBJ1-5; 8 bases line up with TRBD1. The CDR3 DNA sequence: TGTGCCAGCAGTGGTCTGGCAGGGGGCTATCAGCCCCAGCATTTT. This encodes CASSGLAGGYQPQHF.